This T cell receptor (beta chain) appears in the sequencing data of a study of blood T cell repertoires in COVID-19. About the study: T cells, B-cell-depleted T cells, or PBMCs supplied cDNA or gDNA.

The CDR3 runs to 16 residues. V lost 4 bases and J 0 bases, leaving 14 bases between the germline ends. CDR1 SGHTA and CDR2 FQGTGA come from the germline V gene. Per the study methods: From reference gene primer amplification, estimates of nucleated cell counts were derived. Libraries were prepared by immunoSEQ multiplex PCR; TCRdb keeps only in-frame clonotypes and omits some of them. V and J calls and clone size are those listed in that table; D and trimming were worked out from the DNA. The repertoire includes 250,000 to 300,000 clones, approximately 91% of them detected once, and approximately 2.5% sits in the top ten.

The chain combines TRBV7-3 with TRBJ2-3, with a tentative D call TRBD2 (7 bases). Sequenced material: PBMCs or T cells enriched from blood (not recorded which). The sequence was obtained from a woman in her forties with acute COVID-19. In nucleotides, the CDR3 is TGTGCCAGCAGCTCAAAGGGGGGGTCGAGCACAGATACGCAGTATTTT. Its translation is CASSSKGGSSTDTQYF. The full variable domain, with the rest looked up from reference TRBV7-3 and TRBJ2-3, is GAGVSQTPSNKVTEKGKYVELRCDPISGHTALYWYRQSLGQGPEFLIYFQGTGAADDSGLPNDRFFAVRPEGSVSTLKIQRTERGDSAVYLCASSSKGGSSTDTQYFGPGTRLTVL.